In this sample, the clone carrying this TCR beta chain turned up a few times. RNA transcripts provided the source from which TCR beta CDR3 regions were amplified. Using the HTBI primer set, a first-round RT-PCR was run on the TCR CDR3. TCRdb reprocessed the multiplex PCR reads with MiXCR, giving one entry per CDR3 protein. The data contain 550,000 to 800,000 distinct CDR3 sequences, roughly 17% of them seen just once; the ten biggest clones take up around 7.7%. Thyroid ultrasound, orbital computed tomography, clinical symptoms, and serum thyroxine and TRAb underpinned diagnoses. Using more than 7.5 ml of fresh peripheral blood, PBMCs were prepared. The record originates from a study of T cells in Graves' hyperthyroidism and ophthalmopathy. There are 17 residues in the CDR3. The V gene lost 2 bases and the J gene lost 3 bases, with 17 bases spanning the gap. The germline CDR1 and CDR2 sequences are MNHEY and SVGAGI.

The chain recombines TRBV6-5 with TRBJ2-1, with D tentatively TRBD2 (5 bases). The sequence was collected from a man younger than 30 with Graves' hyperthyroidism. The sample taken for sequencing was blood. The CDR3 nucleotides read TGTGCCAGCAGTTACGCACGAGCGGCCGCACTCTACAATGAGCAGTTCTTC. This gives the protein CASSYARAAALYNEQFF.